The sequence of this T cell receptor beta chain was determined in a study of blood T cells in healthy people across ages. The CDR3 loop spans 11 amino acids. The V gene's germline CDR1 is MNHEY and CDR2 SVGEGT. Combining a sample-barcoded 5' primer with a J-beta primer mix, a second PCR ran for 7 to 11 cycles. TCRdb itself ran the 5' RACE reads through MiXCR, one entry per CDR3 protein. The table has around 800,000 distinct CDR3 sequences, 55% to 65% seen once. The sequence derives from a man in his thirties or forties in good health. The chain joins TRBV6-2 or TRBV6-3 to TRBJ2-5, with D uncertain. The DNA end is a closer match to TRBJ2-7, so the J assignment may be wrong. Sequences were obtained from blood. As DNA, the CDR3 is TGTGCCAGCAGTTACACGTCCGAGCAGTACTTC. Encoded protein: CASSYTSEQYF.